The 5 T cell receptor beta chains below come from one sample, sequenced in a study of breast tumors, draining lymph nodes, adjacent tissues. Samples came from axillary lymph nodes draining the breast cancer. In TCRdb, the multiplex PCR reads were re-called with MiXCR into one record per CDR3 protein. The sample has under 250,000 distinct CDR3 sequences, about a third seen once; the top ten hold about 1.4%. Sequencing used axillary lymph node tissue. These receptors all stem from a female donor with breast cancer. Some clones in this sample may be carry-over from other donors' samples.

This clonotype was recorded many times. The chain is built from TRBV5-1 and TRBJ1-1; 7 positions match TRBD1. The CDR3 spans 14 residues. J lost 4 bases, V lost 3 bases, and 6 bases had no gene match. The V gene's germline CDR1 is SGHRS and CDR2 YFSETQ. CDR3 region: CASSSQGGSTEAFF. As DNA, the CDR3 is TGCGCCAGCAGCTCCCAGGGGGGTAGCACTGAAGCTTTCTTT.

This clonotype was seen ten or more times. The chain joins TRBV24-1 to TRBJ2-7, with 13 nucleotides matching TRBD2. The ends lost 4 bases at V and 6 bases at J; junction bases unmatched: 8. This CDR3 is built from 16 residues. CDR1 is KGHDR and CDR2 is SFDVKD in the germline V gene. The CDR3 sequence is CATSDSGLAGESEQYF. CDR3 bases: TGTGCCACCAGTGACTCCGGACTAGCGGGAGAAAGCGAGCAGTACTTC.

This clonotype was observed once. V and J are TRBV25-1 and TRBJ2-6; TRBD2 is a possible D gene (6 bases). Germline V gene lookup returns CDR1 MGHDK and CDR2 SYGVNS. The CDR3 runs 16 residues. With 6 bases removed from V and 2 bases from J, the gap between germline ends came to 14 bases. This chain's CDR3 is CASSVERGTGANVLTF. In DNA form, the CDR3 reads TGTGCCAGCAGCGTTGAACGGGGGACTGGGGCCAACGTCCTGACTTTC.

Many counts were recorded for this clonotype. V is TRBV6-1 and J is TRBJ2-7, with D unclear. Germline V gene lookup returns CDR1 MNHNS and CDR2 SASEGT. CDR3 length: 15 amino acids. Trimming shortened V by 4 bases and J by 2 bases, and 15 bases separated the two germline ends. The CDR3 DNA sequence: TGTGCCAGCAGTGTGTCCCGGCGAGCACCCTACGAGCAGTACTTC. Translation gives CASSVSRRAPYEQYF.

Notes on this clonotype: A much larger clone differs from this one at a single base, so this may be a read error. The V call is TRBV3-2, the J call TRBJ2-7. TRBV3-2 is a listed pseudogene. This CDR3 contains 13 residues. The DNA for the CDR3 is TGTCCCAGCAGCCAAGGCCTCTCCTACGAGCAGTACTTC. This sequence encodes CPSSQGLSYEQYF.